These 22 T cell receptor beta chains share one sample of origin, sequenced in a study of beta chain features in type 1 diabetes. Study-level findings and limits: In every one of the four CD4+ subsets, TCRB CDR3s were moderately but significantly shorter in Type 1 diabetes patients.

Expressed TCRB transcripts were sequenced because the isolated RNA had all been reverse transcribed beforehand. The repertoire was sequenced with immunoSEQ multiplex PCR; TCRdb's copy has only in-frame clones and lacks some. The data show 300,000 to 450,000 clones, with roughly 9.8% seen just once and about 0.63% held by the top ten. What these receptors recognize is not known. Sequenced: central memory CD4+ T cells from blood. These receptors all come from a man aged 25 to 40 with type 1 diabetes.

In its sample, this clone was seen a few times. The rearrangement uses TRBV6-6 and TRBJ2-7; D ambiguous. The CDR3 has 13 amino acids. Germline CDR1 reads MNHNY; CDR2 reads SVGAGI (reference sequence). Between the trimmed V and J ends, which lost 10 bases and 0 bases, there was a span of 13 bases. As DNA, the CDR3 is TGTGCCATAGGGCGACCTGTCTCCTACGAGCAGTACTTC. Amino acids: CAIGRPVSYEQYF.

The rearrangement joins TRBV10-3 to TRBJ1-4; D remains unclear. V dropped 2 bases and J dropped 7 bases, with 11 bases sitting between them. The CDR3 has 14 residues. Germline lookup yields CDR1 ENHRY and CDR2 SYGVKD. The CDR3 DNA sequence: TGTGCCATCAGTGAGATGGCGGATGTTGAAAAACTGTTTTTT. Its translation: CAISEMADVEKLFF.

There are many counts of this clone. The sample has other DNA sequences that encode this CDR3 too. The CDR3 DNA is TGTGCCAGCAGTCCGAACACCGGGGAGCTGTTTTTT. This gives the protein CASSPNTGELFF. The rearrangement joins TRBV7-9 to TRBJ2-2, with D unresolved. The CDR3 is 12 residues long. The ends were cut back, 6 bases at V and 0 bases at J, with 2 bases in the middle. Per the germline V gene, CDR1 is SEHNR and CDR2 is FQNEAQ (reference sequence).

This clone was seen only a few times. The chain recombines TRBV21-1 with TRBJ2-7; the DNA was not used to check the table's D call, TRBD1. TRBV21-1 is tagged as a pseudogene. The CDR3 has 16 residues. The CDR3: CASSKMGLHDFYEQYF. The CDR3 region has the DNA TGTGCCAGCAGCAAGATGGGCCTCCATGATTTTTACGAGCAGTACTTC.

V gene TRBV27 combines with J gene TRBJ1-1, with 7 nucleotides matching TRBD1. Germline trimming cut 5 bases from V and 5 bases from J; bases unmatched to any gene: 14. Germline CDR1 and CDR2: MNHEY and SMNVEV (reference sequence). This CDR3 is 16 amino acids long. Written as DNA, the CDR3 is TGTGCCAGCAGTCTCGTGGCCAGGGGGGGAAGAACTGAAGCTTTCTTT. Its translation is CASSLVARGGRTEAFF.

This clone was detected only a few times. The chain uses TRBV28 and TRBJ1-1; 9 bases agree with TRBD1. In germline, CDR1 is MDHEN, CDR2 SYDVKM. CDR3 length equals 14 residues. J was trimmed by 10 bases and V by 5 bases; bases with no gene match: 11. CDR3 DNA sequence: TGTGCCAGCAGTATCGACAGGGGGAGTCGTGGAGCTTTCTTT. It yields the protein CASSIDRGSRGAFF. Drawing the rest from reference TRBV28 and TRBJ1-1, the complete variable domain is DVKVTQSSRYLVKRTGEKVFLECVQDMDHENMFWYRQDPGLGLRLIYFSYDVKMKEKGDIPEGYSVSREKKERFSLILESASTNQTSMYLCASSIDRGSRGAFFGQGTRLTVV.

V and J are TRBV4-1 and TRBJ2-2; D assignment may be TRBD1 or TRBD2 (5 bases each). The germline V gene encodes CDR1 MGHRA and CDR2 YSYEKL. The CDR3 covers 15 residues. The ends were cut back, 4 bases at V and 0 bases at J, with 9 bases in the middle. CDR3 nucleotide sequence: TGCGCCAGCAGCCGAGGGACGTCGAACACCGGGGAGCTGTTTTTT. Translated: CASSRGTSNTGELFF.

The chain recombines TRBV7-2 with TRBJ1-1, with D perhaps TRBD1 (5 bases). CDR1 SGHTA and CDR2 FQGNSA come from the germline V gene. V was clipped by 0 bases and J by 3 bases, with 8 bases between them. The CDR3 has 14 amino acids. In DNA form, the CDR3 reads TGTGCCAGCAGCTTAGCGCAGGGCCACACTGAAGCTTTCTTT. Protein sequence: CASSLAQGHTEAFF.

In this sample, this clone turned up many times. Other nucleotide sequences in the sample specify the same CDR3. The V call is TRBV7-2, the J call TRBJ1-4; D not certain. CDR1 is SGHTA, CDR2 FQGNSA, per germline. V was shortened by 5 bases and J by 5 bases, with 12 bases between the two germline ends. There are 14 residues in the CDR3. CDR3 DNA sequence: TGTGCCAGCAGCCCCCCGCCGACCAATGAAAAACTGTTTTTT. Encoded protein: CASSPPPTNEKLFF.

CDR3 protein: CASSQGGGQGTYEQYF. CDR3 in DNA: TGTGCCAGCAGCCAAGGGGGCGGACAGGGGACCTACGAGCAGTACTTC. The chain is built from TRBV6-6 and TRBJ2-7; TRBD1 agrees at 9 bases. J lost 2 bases, V lost 6 bases, and 11 bases had no gene match. The germline gives CDR1 MNHNY, CDR2 SVGAGI (reference sequence). This CDR3 has 16 residues.

This clone was counted ten times or more. The DNA of the CDR3 is TGTGCCAGCAGCCCTCGGGACCTACTCGTCGGACAGTACTTC. Translating it yields CASSPRDLLVGQYF. The V and J genes are TRBV13 and TRBJ2-7, with D tentatively TRBD1 or TRBD2 (5 bases each). Trimming removed 5 bases from V and 10 bases from J, with 21 bases in between. The CDR3 runs to 14 residues. The germline CDR1 and CDR2 sequences are PRHDT and FYEKMQ (reference sequence).

This clone was seen a handful of times. V and J are TRBV7-9 and TRBJ2-1, with 10 bases fitting TRBD1. Germline-derived CDR1 and CDR2 are SEHNR and FQNEAQ (reference sequence). V lost 1 base, J lost 15 bases, and 0 bases stayed unmatched. The CDR3 is 11 residues long. CDR3 amino acids: CASSLGDRGFF. CDR3 coding DNA: TGTGCCAGCAGCTTAGGGGACAGGGGGTTCTTC. Using reference TRBV7-9 and TRBJ2-1 for the parts outside the CDR3, the full variable domain is DTGVSQNPRHKITKRGQNVTFRCDPISEHNRLYWYRQTLGQGPEFLTYFQNEAQLEKSRLLSDRFSAERPKGSFSTLEIQRTEQGDSAMYLCASSLGDRGFFGPGTRLTVL.

A remark on this clone: A much larger clone sits a single nucleotide away, making a read error possible. The sample carries other DNA sequences with the same CDR3. The V and J genes are TRBV4-1 and TRBJ2-3; D ambiguous. CDR3 size: 14 residues. V was clipped by 0 bases and J by 5 bases, with 9 bases between them. Germline loops: CDR1 MGHRA, CDR2 YSYEKL. CDR3 sequence (DNA): TGCGCCAGCAGCCAAGAGGGCTCCCGAGATACGCAGTATTTT. Translating gives CASSQEGSRDTQYF.

This clone was found a few times. V usage is TRBV4-2 and J usage is TRBJ2-7; D may be TRBD2 (5 bases). The CDR3 covers 15 residues. Germline V gene data show CDR1 as LGHNA and CDR2 as YNFKEQ. Trimming removed 1 base from V and 1 base from J, with 11 bases in between. The CDR3 nucleotides are TGTGCCAGCAGCCAAGTTAATAGCGAATCCTACGAGCAGTACTTC. This sequence encodes CASSQVNSESYEQYF.

This clone has ten or more counts. This chain links TRBV7-8 with TRBJ1-2; D remains ambiguous. Trimming took 5 bases from V and 5 from J, leaving 15 bases between them. CDR3 size: 14 residues. Looked up from germline, CDR1 is SGHVS and CDR2 is FQNEAQ. The CDR3: CASSLKVAAYGYTF. DNA for the CDR3: TGTGCCAGCAGCCTAAAGGTGGCAGCGTATGGCTACACCTTC.

This clone appeared many times. The chain uses TRBV4-1 and TRBJ2-7, with D perhaps matching TRBD2 (5 bases). Germline CDR1 MGHRA, CDR2 YSYEKL. The CDR3 loop spans 16 amino acids. The V end was cut by 4 bases, the J end by 6 bases, with 22 bases between. The CDR3, as DNA: TGCGCCAGCAGCCGTTCAACACTCCGGGGTGCTGCCGAGCAGTACTTC. Protein product: CASSRSTLRGAAEQYF.

This clone was counted ten times or more. The chain uses TRBV30 and TRBJ2-1; 9 bases match TRBD2. The germline V gene has CDR1 GTSNPN and CDR2 SVGIG (reference sequence). Losses at the gene ends were 2 bases for V and 4 bases for J; bases not matched to a gene: 6. This CDR3 has 15 amino acids. The CDR3 reads CAWSSSGIIYNEQFF. In nucleotides, the CDR3 is TGTGCCTGGAGTTCTAGCGGGATCATTTACAATGAGCAGTTCTTC.

The rearrangement uses TRBV20-1 and TRBJ1-1, with D unresolved. Germline loops: CDR1 DFQATT, CDR2 SNEGSKA (reference sequence). The CDR3 consists of 11 residues. Trimming pared 4 bases from V and 1 base from J, leaving 4 bases between. This chain's CDR3 is CSAKGNTEAFF. The CDR3 region has the DNA TGCAGTGCTAAGGGGAACACTGAAGCTTTCTTT.

This chain connects TRBV19 to TRBJ2-1; D remains ambiguous. CDR1 and CDR2 (germline): LNHDA, SQIVND (reference sequence). The CDR3 loop spans 13 amino acids. Trimming took off 3 bases at V and 8 bases at J, with 11 bases between the two ends. The CDR3 loop is CASSIKVIHEQFF. CDR3 DNA: TGTGCCAGTAGTATTAAGGTTATCCATGAGCAGTTCTTC. Looking up the rest from reference TRBV19 and TRBJ2-1 gives the full variable domain: DGGITQSPKYLFRKEGQNVTLSCEQNLNHDAMYWYRQDPGQGLRLIYYSQIVNDFQKGDIAEGYSVSREKKESFPLTVTSAQKNPTAFYLCASSIKVIHEQFFGPGTRLTVL.

V usage is TRBV7-3 and J usage is TRBJ1-2, with a weak D call TRBD1 (5 bases). Germline V lookup: CDR1 SGHTA, CDR2 FQGTGA. The CDR3 spans 13 residues. V was cut by 5 bases and J by 7 bases, with 14 bases left in between. CDR3 nucleotide sequence: TGTGCCAGCAGCCTCCCGGGGGGTGTTGGCTACACCTTC. It codes for CASSLPGGVGYTF.

This chain uses TRBV7-9 with TRBJ1-1; 7 bases fit TRBD1. CDR3 length: 17 amino acids. Germline V gene sequence: CDR1 SEHNR, CDR2 FQNEAQ (reference sequence). V gave up 2 bases and J gave up 6 bases; unmatched junction bases: 15. The DNA for the CDR3 is TGTGCCAGCAGCTTAAAGGGGAAAGCACCAGGGGGTTCTGAAGCTTTCTTT. Translating it yields CASSLKGKAPGGSEAFF.

This clone was seen a few times. This chain connects TRBV27 to TRBJ2-2; D possibly matches TRBD1 or TRBD2 (7 bases each). V was cut by 5 bases and J by 5 bases, with 18 bases left in between. Germline CDR1 reads MNHEY; CDR2 reads SMNVEV (reference sequence). The CDR3 sequence is 16 residues long. In DNA form, the CDR3 reads TGTGCCAGCAGTCCGGCAGGGGGGGCGAGGACCGGGGAGCTGTTTTTT. This encodes CASSPAGGARTGELFF.